The 21 T cell receptor beta chains presented below share a single source sample, sequenced in a study of T cells after yellow fever vaccination. From the 5' RACE reads, TCRdb called clonotypes with MiXCR, one entry per CDR3 protein. The sample carries more than 300,000 distinct CDR3 sequences, approximately 4.3% recorded once. Specimen: PBMCs, collected 15 days after the yellow fever booster vaccination. The receptors originated from a man between 18 and 29 years old who received the YFV17D yellow fever vaccine.

This clonotype was seen more than once but under ten times. The chain combines TRBV7-8 with TRBJ2-6; 7 bases line up with TRBD2. The CDR3 consists of 16 residues. J was trimmed by 0 bases and V by 7 bases; bases with no gene match: 6. The germline CDR1 and CDR2 sequences are SGHVS and FQNEAQ. The CDR3, as DNA: TGTGCCAGCAACGGCGGGGGTAGCTCTGGGGCCAACGTCCTGACTTTC. It specifies CASNGGGSSGANVLTF.

At least ten counts were recorded for this clonotype. The genes are TRBV7-9 and TRBJ2-7, with a tentative D call TRBD2 (5 bases). CDR3 length: 16 amino acids. The V and J ends lost 4 bases and 0 bases respectively, with 16 bases between them. Germline CDR1 SEHNR, CDR2 FQNEAQ (reference sequence). In nucleotides, the CDR3 is TGTGCCAGCAGCTCAGCGGCCGGATCCAGCTCCTACGAGCAGTACTTC. Protein sequence: CASSSAAGSSSYEQYF.

This clonotype appeared a few times. The J gene is TRBJ1-1, the V gene TRBV7-9; D may be TRBD1 (6 bases). Germline CDR1 is SEHNR and CDR2 is FQNEAQ (reference sequence). The V end lost 2 bases, the J end lost 8 bases, and 18 bases lay between the germline ends. There are 15 residues in the CDR3. DNA for the CDR3: TGTGCCAGCAGCTTAAGGGGGGTATCGGTTGGCGAAGCTTTCTTT. Translation gives CASSLRGVSVGEAFF.

Only a few counts were recorded for this clonotype. The J gene is TRBJ1-5, the V gene TRBV6-1; D is unresolved. The CDR3 has 12 amino acids. The V end was cut by 3 bases, the J end by 5 bases, with 5 bases between. Germline V gene lookup returns CDR1 MNHNS and CDR2 SASEGT. The CDR3 reads CASSDWDQPQHF. The CDR3 DNA reads TGTGCCAGCAGTGATTGGGATCAGCCCCAGCATTTT.

This clonotype was seen many times. The chain carries TRBV4-3 and TRBJ2-7; the D is unclear. The CDR3 runs 15 residues. Germline-derived CDR1 and CDR2 are LGHNA and YSLEER. Trimming stripped 0 bases from V and 2 bases from J, with 11 bases between. CDR3 coding DNA: TGCGCCAGCAGCCAAGAGAGGTACAGTACCTACGAGCAGTACTTC. It encodes CASSQERYSTYEQYF.

At least ten counts were recorded for this clonotype. The V gene is TRBV24-1, the J gene TRBJ2-3; unclear D gene. From germline, CDR1 is KGHDR and CDR2 SFDVKD. The CDR3 length is 14 residues. V dropped 7 bases and J dropped 1 base, with 11 bases sitting between them. The CDR3 spells CATSPPTGTDTQYF. The CDR3, as DNA: TGTGCCACCAGCCCCCCCACAGGCACAGATACGCAGTATTTT.

The chain carries TRBV6-2 or TRBV6-3 and TRBJ2-7; TRBD2 aligns across 9 bases. The CDR3 totals 13 residues. V shed 7 bases and J 4 bases; nucleotides not matched to a gene: 5. Germline lookup yields CDR1 MNHEY and CDR2 SVGEGT. CDR3 region: CASNLAGPYEQYV. The CDR3 DNA reads TGTGCCAGCAATCTAGCGGGACCTTACGAGCAGTACGTC.

This clonotype occurred many times. CDR3 region: CASSSDRGSGEKLFF. In nucleotides, the CDR3 is TGTGCCAGCAGCTCGGACAGGGGCAGCGGTGAAAAACTGTTTTTT. The V gene is TRBV7-2, the J gene TRBJ1-4; 9 positions match TRBD1. The CDR3 is 15 amino acids. J was trimmed by 7 bases and V by 4 bases; bases with no gene match: 7. The germline V gene encodes CDR1 SGHTA and CDR2 FQGNSA.

This clonotype was seen at least ten times. The V gene is TRBV20-1, the J gene TRBJ2-2; D assignment may be TRBD1 or TRBD2 (5 bases each). Per germline, CDR1 DFQATT and CDR2 SNEGSKA (reference sequence). This CDR3 comprises 14 residues. V gave up 1 base and J gave up 3 bases, with 9 bases separating them. This CDR3 reads CSARAEGHTGELFF. CDR3 in DNA: TGCAGTGCTAGAGCAGAGGGGCACACCGGGGAGCTGTTTTTT.

This clonotype was recorded many times. V and J are TRBV7-2 and TRBJ2-7; 9 bases agree with TRBD2. The CDR3 spans 14 residues. J lost 3 bases, V lost 5 bases, and 5 bases had no gene match. Germline V gives CDR1 SGHTA, CDR2 FQGNSA. Here the CDR3 reads CASSKRGDGYEQYF. The CDR3 DNA sequence: TGTGCCAGCAGCAAGCGGGGGGACGGCTACGAGCAGTACTTC.

This clonotype was picked up many times. The chain is built from TRBV10-3 and TRBJ2-3, with D unresolved. Germline V gene data show CDR1 as ENHRY and CDR2 as SYGVKD. The CDR3 runs 15 residues. V was pared by 3 bases and J by 1 base, with 11 bases between. CDR3 loop: CAISEGESGTDTQYF. The CDR3 coding sequence is TGTGCCATCAGTGAAGGAGAGAGTGGCACAGATACGCAGTATTTT.

In this sample, this clonotype turned up many times. The chain links TRBV9 to TRBJ1-5; no clear D gene. The length of the CDR3 is 14 residues. Germline CDR1 is SGDLS and CDR2 is YYNGEE. The V end lost 4 bases, the J end lost 7 bases, and 15 bases lay between the germline ends. The CDR3 is CASSLGPNGQPQHF. CDR3 nucleotides: TGTGCCAGCAGCTTAGGCCCTAATGGACAGCCCCAGCATTTT.

This clonotype was seen many times. The chain joins TRBV5-1 to TRBJ2-7; no clear D gene. Germline lookup yields CDR1 SGHRS and CDR2 YFSETQ. Trimming pared 1 base from V and 2 bases from J, leaving 7 bases between. This CDR3 contains 13 residues. The CDR3 spells CASSLRSAYEQYF. The CDR3 coding sequence is TGCGCCAGCAGCTTGAGGTCGGCCTACGAGCAGTACTTC. Filled out from reference TRBV5-1 and TRBJ2-7, the complete variable domain reads KAGVTQTPRYLIKTRGQQVTLSCSPISGHRSVSWYQQTPGQGLQFLFEYFSETQRNKGNFPGRFSGRQFSNSRSEMNVSTLELGDSALYLCASSLRSAYEQYFGPGTRLTVT.

The sample holds a few counts of this clonotype. The chain recombines TRBV20-1 with TRBJ2-5; the D gene could be TRBD1 or TRBD2 (5 bases each). V was clipped by 4 bases and J by 2 bases, with 23 bases between them. Germline CDR1 reads DFQATT; CDR2 reads SNEGSKA (reference sequence). The length of the CDR3 is 17 residues. The CDR3 protein is CSAKKWDPTSVQETQYF. The DNA of the CDR3 is TGCAGTGCTAAAAAATGGGACCCTACTTCAGTACAAGAGACCCAGTACTTC.

In its sample, this clonotype was seen a few times. V and J are TRBV7-3 and TRBJ1-2; 8 positions match TRBD1. The CDR3 extends over 14 amino acids. Germline V gene sequence: CDR1 SGHTA, CDR2 FQGTGA. V lost 4 bases, J lost 9 bases, and 10 bases stayed unmatched. As DNA, the CDR3 is TGTGCCAGCAGCTCCGGACAGGGACCGCCCCGCTACACCTTC. This sequence encodes CASSSGQGPPRYTF.

This clonotype came up a few times. The rearrangement joins TRBV12-3 or TRBV12-4 to TRBJ2-1, with D perhaps matching TRBD1 (5 bases). Trimming removed 6 bases from V and 13 bases from J, with 13 bases in between. The CDR3 runs 11 residues. The DNA for the CDR3 is TGTGCCAGCAGCCAAGCCAGGGTCCAGTTCTTC. It specifies CASSQARVQFF.

The chain uses TRBV5-1 and TRBJ2-3; perhaps D is TRBD1 or TRBD2 (5 bases each). V lost 4 bases to trimming and J lost 1 base, with 16 bases between them. This CDR3 is 16 amino acids long. The germline V gene encodes CDR1 SGHRS and CDR2 YFSETQ. The CDR3 DNA reads as TGCGCCAGCAGCCCGAGGACGGGGCCCGGCACAGATACGCAGTATTTT. Amino acid sequence: CASSPRTGPGTDTQYF.

The V and J genes are TRBV27 and TRBJ1-6; D gene uncertain. This CDR3 spans 11 amino acids. V lost 6 bases and J lost 7, with 4 bases in between. Germline V CDR1 and CDR2: MNHEY, SMNVEV (reference sequence). This chain's CDR3 is CASRQNSPLHF. The CDR3 DNA follows: TGTGCCAGCAGGCAAAATTCACCCCTCCACTTT.

This clonotype has ten or more counts. The CDR3 protein is CSVAYNEQFF. CDR3 nucleotides: TGCAGCGTTGCCTACAATGAGCAGTTCTTC. The gene calls are TRBV29-1 and TRBJ2-1; D unresolved. The V end lost 4 bases, the J end lost 2 bases, and 0 bases lay between the germline ends. Germline lookup yields CDR1 SQVTM and CDR2 ANQGSEA. The CDR3 length is 10 residues.

This clonotype was counted many times. The chain is built from TRBV4-3 and TRBJ2-2; tentatively, D is TRBD1 (6 bases). Germline V gene sequence: CDR1 LGHNA, CDR2 YSLEER. V lost 1 base and J 8 bases, leaving 20 bases between the germline ends. The CDR3 loop spans 17 amino acids. CDR3 sequence: CASSQGIPGESWGELFF. The CDR3 DNA reads as TGCGCCAGCAGCCAAGGAATACCAGGGGAATCGTGGGGGGAGCTGTTTTTT.

This clonotype was observed at least ten times. This chain connects TRBV9 to TRBJ1-2; no clear D gene. CDR3 length: 12 residues. Germline V gene data show CDR1 as SGDLS and CDR2 as YYNGEE. Trimming pared 0 bases from V and 4 bases from J, leaving 4 bases between. This CDR3 reads CASSVVGYGYTF. CDR3 sequence (DNA): TGTGCCAGCAGCGTAGTCGGCTATGGCTACACCTTC.